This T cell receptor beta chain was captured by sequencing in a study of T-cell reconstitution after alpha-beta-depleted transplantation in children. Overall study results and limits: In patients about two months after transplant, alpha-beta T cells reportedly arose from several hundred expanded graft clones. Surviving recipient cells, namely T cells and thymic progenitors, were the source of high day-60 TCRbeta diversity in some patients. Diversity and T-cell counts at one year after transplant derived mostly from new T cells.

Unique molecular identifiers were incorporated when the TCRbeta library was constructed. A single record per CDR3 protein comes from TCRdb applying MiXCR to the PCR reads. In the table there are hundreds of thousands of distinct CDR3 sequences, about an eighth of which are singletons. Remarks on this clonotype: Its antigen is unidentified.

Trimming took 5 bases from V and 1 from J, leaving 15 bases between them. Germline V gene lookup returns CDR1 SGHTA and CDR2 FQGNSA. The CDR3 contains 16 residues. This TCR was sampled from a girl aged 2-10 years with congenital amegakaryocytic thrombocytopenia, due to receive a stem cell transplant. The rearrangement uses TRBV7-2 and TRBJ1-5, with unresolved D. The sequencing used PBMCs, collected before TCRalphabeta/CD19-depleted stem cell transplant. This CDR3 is CASSPEAGRSNQPQHF. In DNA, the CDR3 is TGTGCCAGCAGCCCTGAGGCGGGCAGGAGCAATCAGCCCCAGCATTTT.